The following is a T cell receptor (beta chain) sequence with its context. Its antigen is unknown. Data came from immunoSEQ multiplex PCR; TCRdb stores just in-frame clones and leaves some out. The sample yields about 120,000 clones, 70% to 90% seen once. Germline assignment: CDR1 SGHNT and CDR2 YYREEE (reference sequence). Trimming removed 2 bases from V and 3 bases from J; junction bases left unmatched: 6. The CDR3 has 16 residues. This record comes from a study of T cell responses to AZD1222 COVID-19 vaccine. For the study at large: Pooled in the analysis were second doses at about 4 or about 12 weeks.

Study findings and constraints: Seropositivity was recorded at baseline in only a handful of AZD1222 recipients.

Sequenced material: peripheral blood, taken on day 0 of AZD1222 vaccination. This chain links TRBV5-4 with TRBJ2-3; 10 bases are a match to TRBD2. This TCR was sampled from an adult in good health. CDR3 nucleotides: TGTGCCAGCAGCTTAGCGGGGGGGCGGGTAACAGATACGCAGTATTTT. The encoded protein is CASSLAGGRVTDTQYF.